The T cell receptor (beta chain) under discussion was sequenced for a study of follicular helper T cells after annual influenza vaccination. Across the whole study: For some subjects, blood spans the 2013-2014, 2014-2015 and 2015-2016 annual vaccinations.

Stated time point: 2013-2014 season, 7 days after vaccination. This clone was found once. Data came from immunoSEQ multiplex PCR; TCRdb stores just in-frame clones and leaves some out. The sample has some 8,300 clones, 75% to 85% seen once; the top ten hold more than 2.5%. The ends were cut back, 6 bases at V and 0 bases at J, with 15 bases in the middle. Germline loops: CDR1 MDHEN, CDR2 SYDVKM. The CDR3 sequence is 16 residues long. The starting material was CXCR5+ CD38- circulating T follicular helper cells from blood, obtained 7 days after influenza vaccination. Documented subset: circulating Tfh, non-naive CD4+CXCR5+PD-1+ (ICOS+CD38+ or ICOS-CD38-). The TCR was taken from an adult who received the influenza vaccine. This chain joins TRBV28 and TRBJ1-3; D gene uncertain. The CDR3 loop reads CASSFGIAASGNTIYF. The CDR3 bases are TGTGCCAGCAGCTTTGGGATTGCAGCCTCTGGAAACACCATATATTTT.